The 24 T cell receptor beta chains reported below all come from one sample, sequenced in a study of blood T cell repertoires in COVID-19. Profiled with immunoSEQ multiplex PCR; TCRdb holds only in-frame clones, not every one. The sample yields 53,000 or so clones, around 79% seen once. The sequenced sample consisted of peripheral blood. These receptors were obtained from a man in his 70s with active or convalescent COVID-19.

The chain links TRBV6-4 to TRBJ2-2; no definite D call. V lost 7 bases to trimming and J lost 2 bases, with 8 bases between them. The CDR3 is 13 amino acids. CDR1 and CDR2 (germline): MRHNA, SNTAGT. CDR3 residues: CASMSFNTGELFF. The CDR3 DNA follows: TGTGCCAGCATGAGCTTTAACACCGGGGAGCTGTTTTTT.

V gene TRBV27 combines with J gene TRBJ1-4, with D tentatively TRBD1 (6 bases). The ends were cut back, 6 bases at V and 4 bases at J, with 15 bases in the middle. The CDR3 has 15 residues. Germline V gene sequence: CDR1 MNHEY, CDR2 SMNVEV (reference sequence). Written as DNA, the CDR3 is TGTGCCAGCAGACTTCCAGGGGTCGGTAATGAAAAACTGTTTTTT. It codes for CASRLPGVGNEKLFF.

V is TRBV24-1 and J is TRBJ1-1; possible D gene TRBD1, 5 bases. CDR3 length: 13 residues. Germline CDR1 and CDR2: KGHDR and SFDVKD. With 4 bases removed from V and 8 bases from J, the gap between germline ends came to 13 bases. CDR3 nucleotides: TGTGCCACCAGTGACTCAGGGAGGTGGGAAGCTTTCTTT. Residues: CATSDSGRWEAFF.

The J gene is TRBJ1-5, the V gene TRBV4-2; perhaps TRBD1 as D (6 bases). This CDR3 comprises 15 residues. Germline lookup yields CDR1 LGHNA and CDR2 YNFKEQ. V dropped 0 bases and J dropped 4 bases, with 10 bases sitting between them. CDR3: CASSQDGQGNQPQHF. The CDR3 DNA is TGTGCCAGCAGCCAAGATGGTCAGGGGAATCAGCCCCAGCATTTT.

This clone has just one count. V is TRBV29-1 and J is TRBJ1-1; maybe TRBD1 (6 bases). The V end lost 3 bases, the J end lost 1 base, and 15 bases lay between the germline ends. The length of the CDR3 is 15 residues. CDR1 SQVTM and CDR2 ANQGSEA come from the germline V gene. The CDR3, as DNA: TGCAGCGTTGACGGACGACAGGTGGGGAACACTGAAGCTTTCTTT. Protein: CSVDGRQVGNTEAFF.

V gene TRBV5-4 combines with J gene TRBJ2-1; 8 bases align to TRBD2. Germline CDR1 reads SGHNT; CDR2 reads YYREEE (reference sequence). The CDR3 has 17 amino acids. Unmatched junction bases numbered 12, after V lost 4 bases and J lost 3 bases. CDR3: CASSLSSGAGGYNEQFF. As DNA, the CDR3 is TGTGCCAGCAGCCTCTCCTCCGGGGCGGGGGGCTACAATGAGCAGTTCTTC.

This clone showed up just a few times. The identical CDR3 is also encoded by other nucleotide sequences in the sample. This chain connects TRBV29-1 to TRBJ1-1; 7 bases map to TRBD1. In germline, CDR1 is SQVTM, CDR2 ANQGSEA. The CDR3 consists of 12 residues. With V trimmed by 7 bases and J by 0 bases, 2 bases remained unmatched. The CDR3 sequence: CSAGQMNTEAFF. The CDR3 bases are TGCAGCGCGGGACAGATGAACACTGAAGCTTTCTTT.

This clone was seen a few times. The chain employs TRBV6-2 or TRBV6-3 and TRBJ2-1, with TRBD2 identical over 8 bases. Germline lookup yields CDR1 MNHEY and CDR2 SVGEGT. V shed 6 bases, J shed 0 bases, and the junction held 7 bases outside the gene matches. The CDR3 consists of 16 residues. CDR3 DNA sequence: TGTGCCAGCAGCACCTTACTAGCGGTCTCCTACAATGAGCAGTTCTTC. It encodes CASSTLLAVSYNEQFF.

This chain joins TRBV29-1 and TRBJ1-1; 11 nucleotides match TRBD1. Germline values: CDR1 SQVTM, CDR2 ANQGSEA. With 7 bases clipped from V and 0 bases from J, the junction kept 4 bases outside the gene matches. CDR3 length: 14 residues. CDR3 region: CSGRDRGVNTEAFF. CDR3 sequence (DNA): TGCAGCGGTCGGGACAGGGGGGTGAACACTGAAGCTTTCTTT.

CDR3 DNA: TGTGCCAGCATTCTTGGCTATGAGCAGTTCTTC. This codes for CASILGYEQFF. The chain joins TRBV27 to TRBJ2-1, with D unresolved. Trimming took 7 bases from V and 8 from J, leaving 9 bases between them. The CDR3 spans 11 residues. Germline CDR1 and CDR2: MNHEY and SMNVEV (reference sequence).

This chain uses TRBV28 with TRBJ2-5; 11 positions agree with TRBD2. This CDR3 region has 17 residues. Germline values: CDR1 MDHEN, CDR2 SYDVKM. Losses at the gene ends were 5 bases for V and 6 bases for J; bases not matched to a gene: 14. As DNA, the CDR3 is TGTGCCAGCAGTCGCATAGCGGGGGGGCCTTCTACAAAGACCCAGTACTTC. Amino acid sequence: CASSRIAGGPSTKTQYF.

The CDR3 protein is CATTGPGADTQYF. The CDR3 region has the DNA TGTGCCACCACCGGACCAGGGGCAGATACGCAGTATTTT. This chain links TRBV6-5 with TRBJ2-3; possibly TRBD1 for D (6 bases). The V and J ends lost 10 bases and 4 bases respectively, with 15 bases between them. Germline V gives CDR1 MNHEY, CDR2 SVGAGI. The CDR3 covers 13 residues.

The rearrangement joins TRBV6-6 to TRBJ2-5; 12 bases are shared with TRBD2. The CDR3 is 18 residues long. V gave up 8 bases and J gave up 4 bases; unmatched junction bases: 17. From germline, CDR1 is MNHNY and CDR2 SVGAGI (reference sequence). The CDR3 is CASRPGRASGGAGETQYF. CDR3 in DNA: TGTGCCAGCCGTCCCGGGAGGGCTAGCGGGGGGGCAGGAGAGACCCAGTACTTC.

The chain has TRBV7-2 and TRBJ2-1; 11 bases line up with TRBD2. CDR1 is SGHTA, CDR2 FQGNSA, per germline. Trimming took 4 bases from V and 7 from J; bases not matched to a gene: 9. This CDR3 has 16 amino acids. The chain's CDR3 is CASSWISGRAKNEQFF. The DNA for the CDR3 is TGTGCCAGCAGCTGGATTAGCGGGAGGGCGAAGAATGAGCAGTTCTTC.

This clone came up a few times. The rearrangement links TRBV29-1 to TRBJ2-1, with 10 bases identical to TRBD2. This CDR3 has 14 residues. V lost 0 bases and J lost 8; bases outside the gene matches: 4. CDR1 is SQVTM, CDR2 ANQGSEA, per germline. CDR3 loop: CSVEEGTSVDEQFF. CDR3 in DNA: TGCAGCGTTGAAGAAGGGACTAGCGTCGATGAGCAGTTCTTC.

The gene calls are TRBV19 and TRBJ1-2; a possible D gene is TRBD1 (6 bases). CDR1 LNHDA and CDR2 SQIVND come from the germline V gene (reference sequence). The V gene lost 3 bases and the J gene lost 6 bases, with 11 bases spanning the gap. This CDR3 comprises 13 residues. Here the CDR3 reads CASSIGRGDGYTF. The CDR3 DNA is TGTGCCAGTAGTATTGGCAGGGGCGATGGCTACACCTTC.

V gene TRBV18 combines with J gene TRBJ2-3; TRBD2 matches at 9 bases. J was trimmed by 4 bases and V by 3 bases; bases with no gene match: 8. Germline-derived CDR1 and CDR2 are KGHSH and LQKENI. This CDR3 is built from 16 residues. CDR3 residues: CASSPTTGGGADTQYF. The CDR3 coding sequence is TGTGCCAGCTCACCGACCACCGGCGGGGGGGCAGATACGCAGTATTTT.

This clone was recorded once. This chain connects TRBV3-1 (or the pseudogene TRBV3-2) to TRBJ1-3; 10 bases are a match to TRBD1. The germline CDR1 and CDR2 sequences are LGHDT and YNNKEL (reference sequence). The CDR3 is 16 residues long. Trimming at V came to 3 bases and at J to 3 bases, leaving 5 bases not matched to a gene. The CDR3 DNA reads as TGTGCCAGCAGCCAGAGAGGGACAGGGGTTGGAAACACCATATATTTT. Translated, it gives CASSQRGTGVGNTIYF.

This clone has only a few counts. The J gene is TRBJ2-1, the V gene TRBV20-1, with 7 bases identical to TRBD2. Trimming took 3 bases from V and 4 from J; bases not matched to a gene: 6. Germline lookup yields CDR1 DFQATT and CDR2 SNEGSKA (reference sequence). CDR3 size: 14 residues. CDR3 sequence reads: CSASATSAYNEQFF. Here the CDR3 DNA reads TGCAGTGCTAGTGCCACTAGCGCTTACAATGAGCAGTTCTTC.

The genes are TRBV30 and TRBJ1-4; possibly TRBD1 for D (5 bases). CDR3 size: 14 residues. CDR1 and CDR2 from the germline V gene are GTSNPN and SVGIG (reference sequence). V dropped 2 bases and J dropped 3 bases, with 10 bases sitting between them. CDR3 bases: TGTGCCTGGAGTTTGGGCAGGGCTAATGAAAAACTGTTTTTT. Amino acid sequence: CAWSLGRANEKLFF.

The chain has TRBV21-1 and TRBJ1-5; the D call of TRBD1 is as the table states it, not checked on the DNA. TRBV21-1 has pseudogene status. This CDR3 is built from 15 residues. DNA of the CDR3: TGTGCCAGCAGCAATTGGACCAGGGGAGATCAGCCCCAGCATTTT. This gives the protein CASSNWTRGDQPQHF.

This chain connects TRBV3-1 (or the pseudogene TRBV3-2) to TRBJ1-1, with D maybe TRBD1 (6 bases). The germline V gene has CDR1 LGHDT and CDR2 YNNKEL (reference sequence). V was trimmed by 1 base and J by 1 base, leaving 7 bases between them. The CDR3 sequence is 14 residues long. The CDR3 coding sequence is TGTGCCAGCAGCCAAGCGGGACAGAACACTGAAGCTTTCTTT. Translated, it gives CASSQAGQNTEAFF.

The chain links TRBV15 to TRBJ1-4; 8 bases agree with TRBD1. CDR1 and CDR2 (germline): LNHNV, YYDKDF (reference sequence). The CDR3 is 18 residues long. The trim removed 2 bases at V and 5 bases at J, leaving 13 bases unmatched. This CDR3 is CATSRQTRGRPPNEKLFF. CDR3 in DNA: TGTGCCACCAGCAGACAAACCAGGGGGCGCCCTCCGAATGAAAAACTGTTTTTT.

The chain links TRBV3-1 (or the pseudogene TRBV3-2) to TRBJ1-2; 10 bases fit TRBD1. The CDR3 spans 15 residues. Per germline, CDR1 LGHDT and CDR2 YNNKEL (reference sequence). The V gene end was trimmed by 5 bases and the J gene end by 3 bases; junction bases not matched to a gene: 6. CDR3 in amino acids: CASSGLTGGYYGYTF. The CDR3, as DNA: TGTGCCAGCAGCGGGTTGACAGGGGGCTACTATGGCTACACCTTC.